This T cell receptor (beta chain) was recovered during a study of cytomegalovirus exposure and HLA in healthy donors. The study, taken as a whole, reports: Among TCR beta chains, those listed as cytomegalovirus-associated numbered about 160.

In the case of this clone: Its target is not known.

PCR primers comprised 60 Vbeta and 13 Jbeta primers. Data came from immunoSEQ multiplex PCR; TCRdb stores just in-frame clones and leaves some out. The sample comprises fewer than 200,000 clones, 80% to 85% of which are singletons, and around 1% rests with the top ten. The V gene lost 6 bases and the J gene lost 4 bases, with 13 bases spanning the gap. CDR3 length equals 14 residues. CDR1 is MGHDK, CDR2 SYGVNS, per germline. The origin of this receptor is a man aged 25-45 years in good health and CMV-seronegative. This chain links TRBV25-1 with TRBJ1-5; tentative D call: TRBD1 (5 bases). What was sequenced was PBMCs. DNA of the CDR3: TGTGCCAGCAGAAACGGGGGACCGAATCAGCCCCAGCATTTT. Translating gives CASRNGGPNQPQHF. The whole variable domain, filled in from reference TRBV25-1 and TRBJ1-5, reads EADIYQTPRYLVIGTGKKITLECSQTMGHDKMYWYQQDPGMELHLIHYSYGVNSTEKGDLSSESTVSRIRTEHFPLTLESARPSHTSQYLCASRNGGPNQPQHFGDGTRLSIL.